A selection of T cell receptor beta chains follows, all from one sample in a study of shared clonotypes between healthy human individuals. Sequencing was performed with immunoSEQ multiplex PCR; in TCRdb, only in-frame clones are kept and a portion is missing. This table has about 380,000 clones, just over 95% appearing once. The sample was memory CD8+ T cells sorted from blood. Receptor source: a man aged 25 to 45 in good health. Both conserved end residues are part of each CDR3. Fields, in order: clone size, J gene, D gene, V gene, CDR3 DNA, CDR3 protein. D genes are given only for firm matches. The size of a clone is reported for some rows only, either as once, few or many, or as a class for expanded clones.

.	TRBJ2-1	TRBD2	TRBV5-1	TGCGCCAGCAGCTTTATAGCGGGAGGGCCTAATGAGCAGTTCTTC	CASSFIAGGPNEQFF
once	TRBJ2-5	.	TRBV6-5	TGTGCCAGCAGTTACTCGCCACAGGTTCAAGAGACCCAGTACTTC	CASSYSPQVQETQYF
.	TRBJ2-5	TRBD2	TRBV5-1	TGCGCCAGCTCTATCCAGGGACTAGCGGGATCGGGTGGGGAGACCCAGTACTTC	CASSIQGLAGSGGETQYF
.	TRBJ2-7	TRBD2	TRBV7-9	TGTGCCAGCAGCTCCGCGGGGGTAACCTACGAGCAGTACTTC	CASSSAGVTYEQYF
.	TRBJ1-2	.	TRBV11-2	TGTGCCAGCAGCTTAGATTTGGGGGACTATGGCTACACCTTC	CASSLDLGDYGYTF
once	TRBJ2-2	TRBD2	TRBV7-9	TGTGCCAGCAGCTTAGAGGAGCGGGGGAACACCGGGGAGCTGTTTTTT	CASSLEERGNTGELFF
.	TRBJ1-1	TRBD1	TRBV6-4	TGTGCCAGCAGTGATGACAGGGCAGGTAAAGCTTTCTTT	CASSDDRAGKAFF
.	TRBJ2-1	TRBD2	TRBV7-6	TGTGCCAGCAGCTTCGAAGCGGGAGGGAGGGAGCAGTTCTTC	CASSFEAGGREQFF
.	TRBJ2-7	TRBD2	TRBV9	TGTGCCAGCAGCGGACTAGCGGGAGGGTACGAGCAGTACTTC	CASSGLAGGYEQYF
.	TRBJ2-1	.	TRBV5-1	TGCGCCAGCAGCTTGGAGGGAGTCTATAATGAGCAGTTCTTC	CASSLEGVYNEQFF
.	TRBJ1-2	.	TRBV7-6	TGTGCCAGCAGCTCCGACCTAAACTATGGCTACACCTTC	CASSSDLNYGYTF
.	TRBJ1-1	.	TRBV7-9	TGTGCCAGCAGCTTTGGGGGCTTGAACACTGAAGCTTTCTTT	CASSFGGLNTEAFF